The 32 T cell receptor beta chains presented below share a single source sample, sequenced in a study of cytomegalovirus exposure and HLA in healthy donors. Primers included in the PCR were 60 Vbeta and 13 Jbeta primers. The repertoire was sequenced with immunoSEQ multiplex PCR; TCRdb's copy has only in-frame clones and lacks some. The repertoire has some 57,000 clones, roughly 70% of them found once; the top ten carry roughly a fifth. Specimen: PBMCs. These receptors originate from a woman aged 55 to 70 in good health and CMV-seropositive.

V and J are TRBV6-1 and TRBJ1-4; no clear D gene. CDR3 size: 15 residues. Germline V CDR1 and CDR2: MNHNS, SASEGT. Trimming removed 2 bases at V and 3 bases at J, with 10 bases between. The CDR3 spells CASSELGSANEKLFF. The CDR3 DNA is TGTGCCAGCAGTGAATTGGGCAGTGCTAATGAAAAACTGTTTTTT.

The chain employs TRBV7-9 and TRBJ1-2; 8 positions agree with TRBD1. This CDR3 is built from 16 residues. The J segment lost 8 bases and the V segment lost 5 bases, leaving 16 bases of the junction unmatched. Germline lookup yields CDR1 SEHNR and CDR2 FQNEAQ (reference sequence). As DNA, the CDR3 is TGTGCCAGCAGCCAACAACGACAGGGGTCCTTATACGGCTACACCTTC. It translates to CASSQQRQGSLYGYTF.

The rearrangement joins TRBV30 to TRBJ2-1, with D maybe TRBD1 (6 bases). Per germline, CDR1 GTSNPN and CDR2 SVGIG (reference sequence). V shed 0 bases and J shed 2 bases, with 17 bases lying between them. CDR3 length equals 17 residues. This chain's CDR3 is CAWSVLFRTVTYNEQFF. The CDR3 DNA reads as TGTGCCTGGAGTGTACTTTTTAGGACAGTGACCTACAATGAGCAGTTCTTC.

V gene TRBV2 combines with J gene TRBJ1-6, with 9 bases aligning to TRBD1. The V and J ends lost 6 bases and 7 bases, in that order; junction bases with no gene match: 13. Per the germline V gene, CDR1 is SNHLY and CDR2 is FYNNEI. The CDR3 has 17 amino acids. CDR3 amino acids: CASRTGGIGTGNSPLHF. The CDR3 region has the DNA TGTGCCAGCAGAACAGGGGGTATCGGGACAGGGAATTCACCCCTCCACTTT.

This chain connects TRBV4-2 to TRBJ1-2, with D unclear. The V gene lost 1 base and the J gene lost 6 bases, with 9 bases spanning the gap. This CDR3 region has 13 residues. Germline-derived CDR1 and CDR2 are LGHNA and YNFKEQ. CDR3 DNA: TGTGCCAGCAGCCAAGGCTATATGGATGGCTACACCTTC. It is translated as CASSQGYMDGYTF.

The chain combines TRBV6-6 with TRBJ1-1; D perhaps matches TRBD1 (5 bases). The V end lost 0 bases, the J end lost 0 bases, and 8 bases lay between the germline ends. The CDR3 sequence is 15 residues long. Germline values: CDR1 MNHNY, CDR2 SVGAGI (reference sequence). CDR3 sequence: CASSYSGQLNTEAFF. DNA for the CDR3: TGTGCCAGCAGTTACTCGGGGCAGCTGAACACTGAAGCTTTCTTT.

This sequence joins TRBV5-1 and TRBJ2-5; a possible D gene is TRBD1 (6 bases). The CDR3 totals 15 residues. V lost 4 bases and J 4 bases, leaving 17 bases between the germline ends. Germline CDR1 is SGHRS and CDR2 is YFSETQ. The chain's CDR3 is CASSGAGTPRETQYF. The DNA for the CDR3 is TGCGCCAGCAGCGGAGCCGGGACACCCAGAGAGACCCAGTACTTC.

This sequence joins TRBV2 and TRBJ2-7; 7 bases are a match to TRBD1. This CDR3 has 13 residues. Per the germline V gene, CDR1 is SNHLY and CDR2 is FYNNEI. The V gene end was trimmed by 7 bases and the J gene end by 3 bases; junction bases not matched to a gene: 6. The CDR3 region is CASTLGQIYEQYF. DNA for the CDR3: TGTGCCAGCACCCTGGGACAGATCTACGAGCAGTACTTC.

The chain carries TRBV2 and TRBJ1-1; D is possibly TRBD1 (5 bases). Germline V gene lookup returns CDR1 SNHLY and CDR2 FYNNEI. This CDR3 comprises 15 residues. Trimming took 6 bases from V and 4 from J, leaving 18 bases between them. The DNA for the CDR3 is TGTGCCAGCAGGGGCAGGGTATGGGGCGGCACTGAAGCTTTCTTT. It encodes CASRGRVWGGTEAFF.

The chain joins TRBV4-1 to TRBJ1-2; 12 bases are a match to TRBD1. The germline CDR1 and CDR2 sequences are MGHRA and YSYEKL. The CDR3 contains 16 residues. Trimming took 4 bases from V and 5 from J; bases not matched to a gene: 8. The CDR3 here is CASSRSGTGGFYGYTF. CDR3 nucleotide sequence: TGCGCCAGCAGCCGCTCCGGGACAGGGGGCTTTTATGGCTACACCTTC.

The V call is TRBV29-1, the J call TRBJ1-5; TRBD1 is a possible D gene (5 bases). The CDR3 runs 14 residues. Trimming pared 3 bases from V and 7 bases from J, leaving 16 bases between. The germline CDR1 and CDR2 sequences are SQVTM and ANQGSEA. The CDR3 DNA reads TGCAGCGTTGAGGGGCGGCCTGGAGGGCAGCCCCAGCATTTT. Translated, it gives CSVEGRPGGQPQHF.

The rearrangement links TRBV7-2 to TRBJ2-6, with D possibly matching TRBD1 (6 bases). The CDR3 runs to 17 residues. The V end was cut by 3 bases, the J end by 0 bases, with 12 bases between. Germline V gene sequence: CDR1 SGHTA, CDR2 FQGNSA. This CDR3 reads CASSFTGSFSGANVLTF. For the CDR3, the DNA is TGTGCCAGCAGCTTTACAGGGAGCTTCTCTGGGGCCAACGTCCTGACTTTC.

V gene TRBV18 combines with J gene TRBJ2-6; D may be TRBD1 (6 bases). Trimming stripped 3 bases from V and 2 bases from J, with 8 bases between. In germline, CDR1 is KGHSH, CDR2 LQKENI. This CDR3 has 15 residues. The CDR3: CASSPGQPGANVLTF. For the CDR3, the DNA is TGTGCCAGCTCACCGGGACAACCTGGGGCCAACGTCCTGACTTTC. Variable domain in full (rest from reference TRBV18 and TRBJ2-6): NAGVMQNPRHLVRRRGQEARLRCSPMKGHSHVYWYRQLPEEGLKFMVYLQKENIIDESGMPKERFSAEFPKEGPSILRIQQVVRGDSAAYFCASSPGQPGANVLTFGAGSRLTVL.

This clone was detected many times. The chain is built from TRBV7-2 and TRBJ1-4; D is unresolved. CDR3 length: 16 residues. With 5 bases removed from V and 3 bases from J, the gap between germline ends came to 16 bases. The V gene's germline CDR1 is SGHTA and CDR2 FQGNSA. CDR3 sequence: CASSQRGAPANEKLFF. The CDR3 DNA sequence: TGTGCCAGCAGCCAGCGGGGTGCGCCAGCTAATGAAAAACTGTTTTTT.

The chain employs TRBV5-1 and TRBJ2-1; perhaps TRBD1 as D (6 bases). The CDR3 covers 15 residues. V was clipped by 4 bases and J by 8 bases, with 19 bases between them. The V gene's germline CDR1 is SGHRS and CDR2 YFSETQ. CDR3 residues: CASSGPTGIIDEQFF. The CDR3 nucleotides are TGCGCCAGCAGCGGCCCGACAGGAATTATTGATGAGCAGTTCTTC. The full variable domain, its missing parts supplied by reference TRBV5-1 and TRBJ2-1, is KAGVTQTPRYLIKTRGQQVTLSCSPISGHRSVSWYQQTPGQGLQFLFEYFSETQRNKGNFPGRFSGRQFSNSRSEMNVSTLELGDSALYLCASSGPTGIIDEQFFGPGTRLTVL.

The rearrangement uses TRBV14 and TRBJ1-3; weak D call: TRBD1 (5 bases). The length of the CDR3 is 12 residues. V lost 5 bases, J lost 3 bases, and 5 bases lay in between. Germline V gene data show CDR1 as SGHDN and CDR2 as FVKESK. The CDR3 DNA is TGTGCCAGCAGCAGGGGTGGAAACACCATATATTTT. The encoded protein is CASSRGGNTIYF. Complete variable domain (other parts from reference TRBV14 and TRBJ1-3): EAGVTQFPSHSVIEKGQTVTLRCDPISGHDNLYWYRRVMGKEIKFLLHFVKESKQDESGMPNNRFLAERTGGTYSTLKVQPAELEDSGVYFCASSRGGNTIYFGEGSWLTVV.

J is TRBJ2-3 and V is TRBV5-8, with D possibly being TRBD1 (5 bases). Trimming pared 0 bases from V and 2 bases from J, leaving 10 bases between. The CDR3 is made up of 15 amino acids. CDR1 is SGHTS and CDR2 is YDEGEE in the germline V gene. This CDR3 reads CASSLGQSFTDTQYF. In nucleotides, the CDR3 is TGTGCCAGCAGCTTGGGACAGAGCTTCACAGATACGCAGTATTTT.

This clone was picked up a small number of times. The chain links TRBV5-6 to TRBJ2-1; TRBD2 matches at 8 bases. This CDR3 has 15 residues. The germline CDR1 and CDR2 sequences are SGHDT and YYEEEE. The trim removed 4 bases at V and 5 bases at J, leaving 8 bases unmatched. CDR3: CASSTAGGGNNEQFF. The CDR3 region has the DNA TGTGCCAGCAGCACCGCGGGGGGCGGTAACAATGAGCAGTTCTTC.

This sequence joins TRBV6-1 and TRBJ2-7; D might be TRBD1 (6 bases). CDR3 size: 19 residues. Looked up from germline, CDR1 is MNHNS and CDR2 is SASEGT. The germline V and J ends were trimmed by 3 bases and 3 bases, with 27 bases remaining between them. The CDR3: CASSDRTGGAHLADYEQYF. The CDR3 DNA reads as TGTGCCAGCAGTGACAGGACTGGGGGCGCACACTTGGCCGACTACGAGCAGTACTTC.

Details on this clone: At one boundary the junction diverges from the germline segment, which might be a read error. The V call is TRBV18, the J call TRBJ1-5; D possibly corresponds to TRBD1 (6 bases). Germline V gene data show CDR1 as KGHSH and CDR2 as LQKENI. This CDR3 is 15 amino acids long. The CDR3 bases are TGTGTCAGCTCACCCCCGGGGACACTGAAGGGGCCCCAGCATTTT. This sequence encodes CVSSPPGTLKGPQHF. Looking up the rest from reference TRBV18 and TRBJ1-5 gives the full variable domain: NAGVMQNPRHLVRRRGQEARLRCSPMKGHSHVYWYRQLPEEGLKFMVYLQKENIIDESGMPKERFSAEFPKEGPSILRIQQVVRGDSAAYFCVSSPPGTLKGPQHFGDGTRLSIL.

The V and J genes are TRBV7-2 and TRBJ2-3; perhaps TRBD2 as D (6 bases). Trimming removed 1 base at V and 9 bases at J, with 23 bases between. This CDR3 has 17 residues. The V gene's germline CDR1 is SGHTA and CDR2 FQGNSA. CDR3 nucleotide sequence: TGTGCCAGCAGCTTAGATCAGGCGGGGCCCCGCACCGTGACGCAGTATTTT. Its translation: CASSLDQAGPRTVTQYF.

The V and J genes are TRBV28 and TRBJ2-1; TRBD1 might be the D (5 bases). Germline V gives CDR1 MDHEN, CDR2 SYDVKM. This CDR3 comprises 14 residues. V was pared by 6 bases and J by 3 bases, with 12 bases between. The DNA for the CDR3 is TGTGCCAGCAGCAAACAGGTTATCTACAATGAGCAGTTCTTC. Its protein is CASSKQVIYNEQFF.

The chain is built from TRBV2 and TRBJ2-5; D possibly corresponds to TRBD1 (5 bases). Trimming took off 6 bases at V and 3 bases at J, with 17 bases between the two ends. The CDR3 consists of 15 residues. CDR1 is SNHLY, CDR2 FYNNEI, per germline. CDR3 bases: TGTGCCAGCAGGGAATCCGACGGACAAGAAGAGACCCAGTACTTC. As protein: CASRESDGQEETQYF. Complete variable domain (other parts from reference TRBV2 and TRBJ2-5): EPEVTQTPSHQVTQMGQEVILRCVPISNHLYFYWYRQILGQKVEFLVSFYNNEISEKSEIFDDQFSVERPDGSNFTLKIRSTKLEDSAMYFCASRESDGQEETQYFGPGTRLLVL.

The rearrangement links TRBV6-1 to TRBJ2-1; 12 bases agree with TRBD2. Per germline, CDR1 MNHNS and CDR2 SASEGT. The V gene end was trimmed by 2 bases and the J gene end by 3 bases; junction bases not matched to a gene: 2. The CDR3 consists of 16 residues. The CDR3 DNA is TGTGCCAGCAGTGAACTAGCGGGGGGGGACTACAATGAGCAGTTCTTC. Residues: CASSELAGGDYNEQFF.

This clone was picked up a small number of times. The chain carries TRBV5-7 and TRBJ1-1; D is possibly TRBD1 (5 bases). TRBV5-7 is an ORF, and what it does is uncertain. The V end was cut by 8 bases, the J end by 4 bases, with 9 bases between. The CDR3 sequence is 11 residues long. Written as DNA, the CDR3 is TGTGCCAGGGGGGGGGTCACTGAAGCTTTCTTT. It translates to CARGGVTEAFF.

The rearrangement joins TRBV11-2 to TRBJ2-1; TRBD1 aligns across 7 bases. CDR3 length equals 14 residues. Trimming cost V 4 bases and J 8 bases; bases outside gene matches: 8. Germline CDR1 and CDR2: SGHAT and FQNNGV. DNA of the CDR3: TGTGCCAGCAGCTCCCCCACAGGGGCGGATGAGCAGTTCTTC. It translates to CASSSPTGADEQFF.

The chain carries TRBV6-5 and TRBJ1-4, with D perhaps matching TRBD1 (5 bases). This CDR3 has 14 amino acids. Deletions cut 5 bases from V and 11 bases from J, with 18 bases between. Germline assignment: CDR1 MNHEY and CDR2 SVGAGI. CDR3 DNA sequence: TGTGCCAGCAGTCGGGGGGGTACCGAGGGGAAACTGTTTTTT. Encoded protein: CASSRGGTEGKLFF.

This clone was counted a few times. J is TRBJ2-3 and V is TRBV5-1; tentatively, D is TRBD1 (5 bases). The CDR3 consists of 16 residues. The V gene lost 4 bases and the J gene lost 0 bases, with 15 bases spanning the gap. Germline V gene sequence: CDR1 SGHRS, CDR2 YFSETQ. The CDR3 region is CASSPGLHSSTDTQYF. The CDR3 DNA follows: TGCGCCAGCAGCCCAGGGCTACACTCTAGCACAGATACGCAGTATTTT.

CDR3 in DNA: TGTGCCAGCAGTAGGGGGCTAGGGGGCAATCAGCCCCAGCATTTT. It yields the protein CASSRGLGGNQPQHF. This chain uses TRBV6-6 with TRBJ1-5; 7 bases agree with TRBD1. This CDR3 comprises 15 residues. V shed 5 bases and J 2 bases; nucleotides not matched to a gene: 6. The germline V gene has CDR1 MNHNY and CDR2 SVGAGI (reference sequence).

The chain employs TRBV7-6 and TRBJ2-6; 12 bases map to TRBD1. Germline CDR1 is SGHVS and CDR2 is FNYEAQ. This CDR3 has 21 amino acids. V dropped 0 bases and J dropped 2; count of bases not matched to a gene: 11. Written as DNA, the CDR3 is TGTGCCAGCAGCTTAGCAGGGACAGGGGGCTACGAAATGCCTGGGGCCAACGTCCTGACTTTC. It yields the protein CASSLAGTGGYEMPGANVLTF.

This clone occurred a few times. The rearrangement uses TRBV28 and TRBJ1-5; the match to TRBD1 covers 8 bases. There are 17 residues in the CDR3. Germline V CDR1 and CDR2: MDHEN, SYDVKM. V shed 10 bases, J shed 2 bases, and the junction held 16 bases outside the gene matches. This CDR3 is CATIGTGGFWGNQPQHF. For the CDR3, the DNA is TGTGCCACCATTGGGACAGGAGGGTTCTGGGGCAATCAGCCCCAGCATTTT.

J is TRBJ2-1 and V is TRBV4-1; 13 nucleotides match TRBD2. The CDR3 runs 20 residues. CDR1 is MGHRA, CDR2 YSYEKL, per germline. Trimming at V came to 2 bases and at J to 3 bases, leaving 13 bases not matched to a gene. This CDR3 is CASSQPRLAGGSKLYNEQFF. CDR3 nucleotides: TGCGCCAGCAGCCAACCACGACTAGCGGGGGGCTCCAAACTCTACAATGAGCAGTTCTTC.